These T cell receptor beta chains were read from a single sample in a study of PD-1 blockade in classical Hodgkin lymphoma. Sequenced by immunoSEQ multiplex PCR; TCRdb stores in-frame clones only, minus some. The table lists just under 10,000 clones, 74% of them singletons. The starting material was CD8+ T cells from blood, obtained before the fourth cycle of nivolumab. The receptors here all came from a human donor with classical Hodgkin lymphoma. Each CDR3 is given with its conserved first and last residue. D genes are given only for firm matches. Size values are once, few and many counts, or a class for expanded clones, and some rows have none.

d_call j_call clone_size v_call cdr3_aa cdr3_nt
- TRBJ1-5 - TRBV7-9 CASSFKGQPQHF TGTGCCAGCAGCTTTAAAGGTCAGCCCCAGCATTTT
- TRBJ1-1 - TRBV19 CASSWSGSSTEAFF TGTGCCAGTAGTTGGTCCGGTTCAAGCACTGAAGCTTTCTTT
TRBD2 TRBJ2-7 - TRBV28 CASSLRGLAGFYEQYF TGTGCCAGCAGTTTAAGAGGACTAGCGGGATTCTACGAGCAGTACTTC
TRBD1 TRBJ2-7 - TRBV6-9 CASSYSGQGYEQYF TGTGCCAGCAGTTACTCGGGACAGGGGTACGAGCAGTACTTC
TRBD2 TRBJ2-5 once TRBV4-3 CASSQDLDSGGAQETQYF TGCGCCAGCAGCCAAGACCTAGATAGCGGGGGGGCTCAAGAGACCCAGTACTTC
TRBD1 TRBJ2-7 - TRBV5-4 CASSPGTGFYEQYF TGTGCCAGCAGCCCGGGGACAGGGTTCTACGAGCAGTACTTC
TRBD2 TRBJ2-1 - TRBV5-1 CASSLESGGAAYNEQFF TGCGCCAGCAGCTTGGAAAGCGGGGGGGCTGCCTACAATGAGCAGTTCTTC
- TRBJ1-1 - TRBV7-9 CASSLGQLNTEAFF TGTGCCAGCAGCCTTGGACAATTGAACACTGAAGCTTTCTTT
TRBD1 TRBJ2-3 - TRBV9 CASSGRTGITDTQYF TGTGCCAGCAGCGGTCGGACAGGGATCACAGATACGCAGTATTTT
TRBD1 TRBJ2-5 - TRBV5-6 CASSLGRGLETQYF TGTGCCAGCAGCTTAGGCAGGGGGCTTGAGACCCAGTACTTC
- TRBJ2-1 - TRBV5-1 CASSWESNEQFF TGCGCCAGCAGCTGGGAGAGTAATGAGCAGTTCTTC
- TRBJ1-2 - TRBV6-4 CATPRAGDGYTF TGTGCCACCCCCAGGGCAGGGGATGGCTACACCTTC
- TRBJ1-1 - TRBV30 CAWSPVKNTEAFF TGTGCCTGGAGTCCCGTTAAGAACACTGAAGCTTTCTTT
TRBD1 TRBJ2-3 - TRBV27 CASSPHRGGTDTQYF TGTGCCAGCAGCCCACACAGGGGTGGGACAGATACGCAGTATTTT
- TRBJ2-7 - TRBV4-3 CASSPGTGTLYEQYF TGCGCCAGCAGCCCGGGGACCGGGACACTCTACGAGCAGTACTTC
TRBD1 TRBJ2-1 - TRBV5-6 CASRGTGLDPSSYNEQFF TGTGCCAGCAGGGGGACAGGGTTGGACCCTAGCTCCTACAATGAGCAGTTCTTC
- TRBJ1-1 once TRBV6-1 CASRLGVRTEAFF TGTGCCAGCAGGTTGGGCGTTAGGACTGAAGCTTTCTTT
- TRBJ2-7 - TRBV27 CASSLGFSYEQYF TGTGCCAGCAGTTTGGGGTTCTCCTACGAGCAGTACTTC
TRBD2 TRBJ2-5 - TRBV29-1 CSAGSGSGSGIETQYF TGCAGCGCTGGTTCGGGTAGCGGGAGTGGTATCGAGACCCAGTACTTC
- TRBJ1-2 - TRBV7-9 CASSFQGDYGYTF TGTGCCAGCAGCTTTCAGGGAGACTATGGCTACACCTTC
TRBD2 TRBJ2-7 medium-sized TRBV5-1 CASSLGTSGNYEQYF TGCGCCAGCAGCTTGGGGACTAGCGGGAACTACGAGCAGTACTTC
- TRBJ2-1 - TRBV11-3 CASSLAQRGYNEQFF TGTGCCAGCAGCTTAGCTCAGAGGGGCTACAATGAGCAGTTCTTC
- TRBJ1-4 - TRBV6-6 CASSFNSATNEKLFF TGTGCCAGCAGTTTCAACAGCGCAACTAATGAAAAACTGTTTTTT
TRBD2 TRBJ2-7 - TRBV28 CASSPGLAGGYEQYF TGTGCCAGCAGCCCAGGACTAGCTGGCGGCTACGAGCAGTACTTC